This T cell receptor (beta chain) was sequenced during a study of blood T cell repertoires in COVID-19. Across the study: Sites in the United States, Italy and Spain provided acute and convalescent COVID-19 samples. PBMCs, B-cell-depleted T cells, or T cells were the source of the cDNA or gDNA that made up the material.

In the source study's methods: Nucleated cell counts were estimated from reference gene primer amplification. Using immunoSEQ multiplex PCR, the repertoire was profiled, and TCRdb retains in-frame clones only, with some absent. Clone size and the V and J calls come from that table; the DNA yielded D and trimming. The table has roughly 200,000 clones, approximately 88% seen once. V was shortened by 0 bases and J by 1 base, with 7 bases between the two germline ends. Germline-derived CDR1 and CDR2 are SGHNT and YYREEE (reference sequence). This CDR3 is built from 14 residues. The chain combines TRBV5-4 with TRBJ1-1; TRBD1 is a possible D gene (5 bases). Sequenced material: peripheral blood. The clonotype was recovered from a woman between 25 and 40 years old with acute or convalescent COVID-19. The CDR3 loop is CASSLGGANTEAFF. The CDR3 DNA reads as TGTGCCAGCAGCTTGGGCGGGGCGAACACTGAAGCTTTCTTT. Combining the CDR3 with reference TRBV5-4 and TRBJ1-1 gives the whole variable domain ETGVTQSPTHLIKTRGQQVTLRCSSQSGHNTVSWYQQALGQGPQFIFQYYREEENGRGNFPPRFSGLQFPNYSSELNVNALELDDSALYLCASSLGGANTEAFFGQGTRLTVV.